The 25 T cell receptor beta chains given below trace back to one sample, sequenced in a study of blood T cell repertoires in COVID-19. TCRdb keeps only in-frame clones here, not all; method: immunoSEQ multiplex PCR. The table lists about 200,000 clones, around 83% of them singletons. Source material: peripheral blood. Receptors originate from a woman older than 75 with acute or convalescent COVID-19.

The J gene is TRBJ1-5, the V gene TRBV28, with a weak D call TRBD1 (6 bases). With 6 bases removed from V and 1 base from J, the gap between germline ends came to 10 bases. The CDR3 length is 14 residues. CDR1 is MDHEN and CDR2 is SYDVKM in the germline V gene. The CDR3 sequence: CASSNRESNQPQHF. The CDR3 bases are TGTGCCAGCAGCAACAGGGAAAGCAATCAGCCCCAGCATTTT. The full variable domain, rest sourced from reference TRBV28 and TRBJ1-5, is DVKVTQSSRYLVKRTGEKVFLECVQDMDHENMFWYRQDPGLGLRLIYFSYDVKMKEKGDIPEGYSVSREKKERFSLILESASTNQTSMYLCASSNRESNQPQHFGDGTRLSIL.

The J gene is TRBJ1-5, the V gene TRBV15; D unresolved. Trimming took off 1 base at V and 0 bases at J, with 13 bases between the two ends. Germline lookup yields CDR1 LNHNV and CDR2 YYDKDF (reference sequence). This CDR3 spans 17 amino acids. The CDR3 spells CATSRGEGSYSNQPQHF. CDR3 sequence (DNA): TGTGCCACCAGCAGAGGGGAGGGCTCCTATAGCAATCAGCCCCAGCATTTT.

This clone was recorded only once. CDR3 DNA: TGTGCCAGCTCCGTGGGGGGGGCGCTTGGTCCGGTAGAGACCCAGTACTTC. As protein: CASSVGGALGPVETQYF. V is TRBV28 and J is TRBJ2-5; D might be TRBD2 (7 bases). This CDR3 has 17 residues. V gave up 8 bases and J gave up 4 bases, with 26 bases separating them. Germline CDR1 is MDHEN and CDR2 is SYDVKM.

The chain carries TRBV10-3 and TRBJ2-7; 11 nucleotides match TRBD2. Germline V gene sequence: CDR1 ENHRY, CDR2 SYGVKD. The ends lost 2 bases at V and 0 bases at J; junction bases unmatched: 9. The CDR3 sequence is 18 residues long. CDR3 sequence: CAISEGLAGGRSSYEQYF. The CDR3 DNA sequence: TGTGCCATCAGTGAGGGGCTAGCGGGAGGCCGAAGCTCCTACGAGCAGTACTTC.

The CDR3 is CASSPRLATNTYNEQFF. The DNA for the CDR3 is TGTGCCAGCTCACCCCGACTAGCCACTAATACCTACAATGAGCAGTTCTTC. The chain employs TRBV18 and TRBJ2-1; 7 bases match TRBD2. Unmatched junction bases numbered 10, after V lost 3 bases and J lost 2 bases. CDR1 and CDR2 (germline): KGHSH, LQKENI. The CDR3 contains 17 residues.

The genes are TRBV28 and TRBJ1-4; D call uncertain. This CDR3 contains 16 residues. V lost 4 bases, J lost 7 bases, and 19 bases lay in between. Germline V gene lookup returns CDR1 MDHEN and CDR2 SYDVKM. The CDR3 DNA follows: TGTGCCAGCAGTTCACAAACCCCAAGGAGAGGTGAAAAACTGTTTTTT. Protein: CASSSQTPRRGEKLFF.

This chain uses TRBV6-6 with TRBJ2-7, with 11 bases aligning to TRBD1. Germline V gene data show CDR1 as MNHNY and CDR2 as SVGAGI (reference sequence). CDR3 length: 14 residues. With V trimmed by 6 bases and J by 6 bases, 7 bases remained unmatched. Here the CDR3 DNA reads TGTGCCAGCAGAACTGGACAGGGGGCGAGCGAGCAGTACTTC. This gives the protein CASRTGQGASEQYF.

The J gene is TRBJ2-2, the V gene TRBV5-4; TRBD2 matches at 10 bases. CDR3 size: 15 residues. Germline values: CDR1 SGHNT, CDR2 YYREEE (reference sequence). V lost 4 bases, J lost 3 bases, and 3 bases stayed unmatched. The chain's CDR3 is CASSLSGRYTGELFF. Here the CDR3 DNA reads TGTGCCAGCAGCCTTAGCGGGAGGTACACCGGGGAGCTGTTTTTT. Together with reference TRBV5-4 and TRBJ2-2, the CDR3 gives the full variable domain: ETGVTQSPTHLIKTRGQQVTLRCSSQSGHNTVSWYQQALGQGPQFIFQYYREEENGRGNFPPRFSGLQFPNYSSELNVNALELDDSALYLCASSLSGRYTGELFFGEGSRLTVL.

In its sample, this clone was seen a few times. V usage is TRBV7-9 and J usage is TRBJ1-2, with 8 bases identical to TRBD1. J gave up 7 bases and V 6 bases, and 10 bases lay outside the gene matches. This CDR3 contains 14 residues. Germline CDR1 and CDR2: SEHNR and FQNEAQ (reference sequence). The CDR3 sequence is CASSSTGQGIGYTF. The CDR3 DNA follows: TGTGCCAGCAGTTCTACCGGACAGGGCATTGGCTACACCTTC.

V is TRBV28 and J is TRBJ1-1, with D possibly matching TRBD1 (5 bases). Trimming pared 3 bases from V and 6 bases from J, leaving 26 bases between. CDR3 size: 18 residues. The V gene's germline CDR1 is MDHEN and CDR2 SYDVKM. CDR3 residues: CASSFTDGWGDLEAEAFF. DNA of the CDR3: TGTGCCAGCAGTTTTACTGATGGGTGGGGGGACCTCGAGGCTGAAGCTTTCTTT.

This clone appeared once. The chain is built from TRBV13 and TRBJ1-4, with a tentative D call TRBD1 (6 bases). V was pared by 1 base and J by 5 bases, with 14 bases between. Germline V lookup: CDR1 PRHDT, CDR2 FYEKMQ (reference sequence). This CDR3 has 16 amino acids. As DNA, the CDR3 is TGTGCCAGCAGCTTAGAGGGGTCAGGGGTCAATGAAAAACTGTTTTTT. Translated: CASSLEGSGVNEKLFF.

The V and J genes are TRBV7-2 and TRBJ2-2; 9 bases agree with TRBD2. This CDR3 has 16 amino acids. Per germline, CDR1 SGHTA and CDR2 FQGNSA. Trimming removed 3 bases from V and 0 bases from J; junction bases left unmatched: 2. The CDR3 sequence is CASSLTSGANTGELFF. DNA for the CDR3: TGTGCCAGCAGCTTGACTAGCGGAGCGAACACCGGGGAGCTGTTTTTT. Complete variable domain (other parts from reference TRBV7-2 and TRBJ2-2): GAGVSQSPSNKVTEKGKDVELRCDPISGHTALYWYRQSLGQGLEFLIYFQGNSAPDKSGLPSDRFSAERTGGSVSTLTIQRTQQEDSAVYLCASSLTSGANTGELFFGEGSRLTVL.

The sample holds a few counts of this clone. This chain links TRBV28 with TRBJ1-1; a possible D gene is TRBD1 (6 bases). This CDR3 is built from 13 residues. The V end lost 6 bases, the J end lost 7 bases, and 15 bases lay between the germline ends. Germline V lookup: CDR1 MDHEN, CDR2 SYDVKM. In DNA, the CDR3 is TGTGCCAGCAGCCCCATCAGGGGAAGTGAAGCTTTCTTT. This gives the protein CASSPIRGSEAFF. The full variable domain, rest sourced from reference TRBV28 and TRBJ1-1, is DVKVTQSSRYLVKRTGEKVFLECVQDMDHENMFWYRQDPGLGLRLIYFSYDVKMKEKGDIPEGYSVSREKKERFSLILESASTNQTSMYLCASSPIRGSEAFFGQGTRLTVV.

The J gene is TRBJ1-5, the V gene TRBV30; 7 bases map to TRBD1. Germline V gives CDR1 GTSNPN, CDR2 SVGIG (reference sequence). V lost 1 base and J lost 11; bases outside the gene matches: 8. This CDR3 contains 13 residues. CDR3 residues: CAWSGQGPEAQHF. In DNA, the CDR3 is TGTGCCTGGAGTGGACAGGGTCCGGAGGCCCAGCATTTT.

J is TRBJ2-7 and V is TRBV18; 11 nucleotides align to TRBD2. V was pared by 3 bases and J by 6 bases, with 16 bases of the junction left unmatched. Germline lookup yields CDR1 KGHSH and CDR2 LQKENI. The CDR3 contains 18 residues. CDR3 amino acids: CASSPPGLAGSPHGEQYF. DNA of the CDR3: TGTGCCAGCTCACCCCCCGGACTAGCGGGCTCACCTCATGGCGAGCAGTACTTC.

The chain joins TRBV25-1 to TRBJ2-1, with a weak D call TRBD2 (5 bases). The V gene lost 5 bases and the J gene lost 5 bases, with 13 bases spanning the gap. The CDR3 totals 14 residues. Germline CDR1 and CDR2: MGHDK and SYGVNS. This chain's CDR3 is CASSTGSINNEQFF. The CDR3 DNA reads TGTGCCAGCAGTACGGGGTCGATTAACAATGAGCAGTTCTTC.

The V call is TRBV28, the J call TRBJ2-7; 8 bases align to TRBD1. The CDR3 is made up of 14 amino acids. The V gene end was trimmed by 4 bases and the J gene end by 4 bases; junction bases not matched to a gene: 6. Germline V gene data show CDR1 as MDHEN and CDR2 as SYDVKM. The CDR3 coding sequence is TGTGCCAGCAGTTCGACAGGGGATATTTACGAGCAGTACTTC. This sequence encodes CASSSTGDIYEQYF.

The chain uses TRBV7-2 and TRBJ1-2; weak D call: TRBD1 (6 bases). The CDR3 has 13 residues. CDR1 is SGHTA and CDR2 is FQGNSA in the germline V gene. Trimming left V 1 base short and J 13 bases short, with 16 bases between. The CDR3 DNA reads TGTGCCAGCAGCTTAGAACAGGTCCTGACAGGCACCTTC. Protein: CASSLEQVLTGTF.

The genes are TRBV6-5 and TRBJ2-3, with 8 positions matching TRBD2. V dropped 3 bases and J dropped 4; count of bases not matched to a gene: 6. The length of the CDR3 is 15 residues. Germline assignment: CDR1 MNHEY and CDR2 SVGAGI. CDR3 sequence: CASSYSGITSDTQYF. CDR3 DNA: TGTGCCAGCAGTTATAGCGGGATTACCTCAGATACGCAGTATTTT.

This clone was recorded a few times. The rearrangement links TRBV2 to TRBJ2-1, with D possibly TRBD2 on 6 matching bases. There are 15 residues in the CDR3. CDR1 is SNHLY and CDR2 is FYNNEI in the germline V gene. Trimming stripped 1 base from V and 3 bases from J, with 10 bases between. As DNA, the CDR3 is TGTGCCAGCAGTGAAGAGCTAGCGAACTACAATGAGCAGTTCTTC. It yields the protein CASSEELANYNEQFF.

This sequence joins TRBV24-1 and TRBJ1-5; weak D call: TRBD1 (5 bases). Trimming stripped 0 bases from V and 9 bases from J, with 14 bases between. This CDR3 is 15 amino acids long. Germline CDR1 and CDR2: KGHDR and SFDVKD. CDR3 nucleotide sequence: TGTGCCACCAGTGATTTGAAGACAGTCAGAGGGCCCCAGCATTTT. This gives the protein CATSDLKTVRGPQHF.

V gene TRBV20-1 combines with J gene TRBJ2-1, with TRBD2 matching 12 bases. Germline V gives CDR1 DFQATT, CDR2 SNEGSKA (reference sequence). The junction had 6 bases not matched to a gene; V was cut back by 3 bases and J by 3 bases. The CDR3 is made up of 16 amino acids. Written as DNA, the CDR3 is TGCAGTGCTAGTAACCTAGCGGGGGGGGGCTACAATGAGCAGTTCTTC. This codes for CSASNLAGGGYNEQFF.

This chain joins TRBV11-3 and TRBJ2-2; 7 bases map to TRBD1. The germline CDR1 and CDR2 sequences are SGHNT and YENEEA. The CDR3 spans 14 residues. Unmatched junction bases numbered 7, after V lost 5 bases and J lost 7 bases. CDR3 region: CASSPRQGIGELFF. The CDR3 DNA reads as TGTGCCAGCAGCCCCAGACAGGGAATCGGGGAGCTGTTTTTT. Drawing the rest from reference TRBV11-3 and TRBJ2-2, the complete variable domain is EAGVVQSPRYKIIEKKQPVAFWCNPISGHNTLYWYLQNLGQGPELLIRYENEEAVDDSQLPKDRFSAERLKGVDSTLKIQPAELGDSAVYLCASSPRQGIGELFFGEGSRLTVL.

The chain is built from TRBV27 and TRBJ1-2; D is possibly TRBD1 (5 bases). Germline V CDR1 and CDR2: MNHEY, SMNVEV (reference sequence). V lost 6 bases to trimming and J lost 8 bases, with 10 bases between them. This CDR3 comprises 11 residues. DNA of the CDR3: TGTGCCAGCAGGACTCGGGGGGGCTACACCTTC. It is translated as CASRTRGGYTF.

CDR3 DNA: TGTGCCAGCAGTTGGGCCGAGAACACCGGGGAGCTGTTTTTT. Protein: CASSWAENTGELFF. J is TRBJ2-2 and V is TRBV6-6; the D is unclear. The CDR3 consists of 14 residues. Germline V gives CDR1 MNHNY, CDR2 SVGAGI (reference sequence). V lost 4 bases and J lost 1, with 7 bases in between.